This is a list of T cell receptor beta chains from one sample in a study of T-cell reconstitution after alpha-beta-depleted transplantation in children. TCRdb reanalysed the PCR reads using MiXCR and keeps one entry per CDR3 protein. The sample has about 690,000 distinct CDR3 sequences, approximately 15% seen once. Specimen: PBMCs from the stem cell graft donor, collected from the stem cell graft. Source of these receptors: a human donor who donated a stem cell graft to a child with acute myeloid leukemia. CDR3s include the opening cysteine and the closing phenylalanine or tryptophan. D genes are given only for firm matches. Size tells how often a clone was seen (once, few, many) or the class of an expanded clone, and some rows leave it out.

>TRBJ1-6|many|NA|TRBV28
TGTGCCAGCAGTTTATTTCAGGGGAAAGGCTCACCCCTCCACTTT
CASSLFQGKGSPLHF
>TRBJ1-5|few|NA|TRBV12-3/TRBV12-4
TGTGCCAGCAGTTTGTTTGGGGGGCAGACCCAACCCCAGCATTTT
CASSLFGGQTQPQHF
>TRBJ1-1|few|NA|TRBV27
TGTGCCAGCAGTCCCCTGGGACATTGGAACACTGAAGCTTTCTTT
CASSPLGHWNTEAFF
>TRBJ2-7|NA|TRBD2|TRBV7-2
TGTGCCAGCGCCCTAACGGGACTAGCTACGTACGAGCAGTACTTC
CASALTGLATYEQYF
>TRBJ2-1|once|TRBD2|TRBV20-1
TGCTGTGCAAGGGGGGACCCCGGGACTAGCGGGAGGATTTCCTACAATGAGCAGTTCTTC
CCARGDPGTSGRISYNEQFF
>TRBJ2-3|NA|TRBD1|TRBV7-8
TGTGCCAGCAGCCAGGACAGGGTAGCAGATACGCAGTATTTT
CASSQDRVADTQYF
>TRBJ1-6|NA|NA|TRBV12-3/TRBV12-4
TGTGCCAGCAGTTTAAACGGGTGGGGGCCCCTCCACTTT
CASSLNGWGPLHF
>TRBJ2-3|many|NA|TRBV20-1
TGCAGTGCTAGAACCCCCCGGAGGCCAGGCACAGATACGCAGTATTTT
CSARTPRRPGTDTQYF
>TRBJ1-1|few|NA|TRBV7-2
TGTGCCAGCAGCCCTGGTCGGTCCTCCACTGAAGCTTTCTTT
CASSPGRSSTEAFF
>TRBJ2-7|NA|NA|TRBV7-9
TGTGCCAGCAGCCCACCGGGAGATTACGAGCAGTACTTC
CASSPPGDYEQYF
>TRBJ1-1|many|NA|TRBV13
TGTGCCAGCAGCTTAGAGCCCCGGAACACTGAAGCTTTCTTT
CASSLEPRNTEAFF
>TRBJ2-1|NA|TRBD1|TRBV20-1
TGCTGCCCTACTCCCCCCGTGGGACAGGGGTTTTACAATGAGCAGTTCTTC
CCPTPPVGQGFYNEQFF
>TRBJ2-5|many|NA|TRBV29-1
TGCAGCGTCGAAGCCAGGGATTCGGGAGAGACCCAGTACTTC
CSVEARDSGETQYF
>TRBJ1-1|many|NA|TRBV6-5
TGTGCCAGCAGTTACCGCAGGGATGGCACTGAAGCTTTCTTT
CASSYRRDGTEAFF
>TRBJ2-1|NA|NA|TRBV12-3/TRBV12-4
TGTGCCAGCAGCTCCAATAGTATCGAGCAGTTCTTC
CASSSNSIEQFF
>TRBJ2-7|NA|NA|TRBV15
TGTGCCACCAGCAGAGATGAGGGCACTTCGGTCGAGCAGTACTTC
CATSRDEGTSVEQYF
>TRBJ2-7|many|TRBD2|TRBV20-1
TGCAGTGCTAGAGTTTTCTACCCGGGACTAGCGGGGGGGCACTACGAGCAGTACTTC
CSARVFYPGLAGGHYEQYF
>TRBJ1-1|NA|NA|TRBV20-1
TGCAGTGCTAGAGATCAGGGCTTTAGGAACACTGAAGCTTTCTTT
CSARDQGFRNTEAFF
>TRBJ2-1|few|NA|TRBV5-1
TGCGCCAGCAGCTTGATCGGCGGGGCAGTTAGCAATGAGCAGTTCTTC
CASSLIGGAVSNEQFF
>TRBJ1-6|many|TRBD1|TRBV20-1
TGCAGTGCTGGGGGACAGGGTTTGGCCCTCCACTTT
CSAGGQGLALHF
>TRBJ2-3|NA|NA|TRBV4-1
TGCGCCAGCAGCCAAGGGGCTCCTAGCGGCACAGATACGCAGTATTTT
CASSQGAPSGTDTQYF
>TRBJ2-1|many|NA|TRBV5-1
TGCGCCAGCAGCTTGGACGGGCAGCTAAGTAACAATGAGCAGTTCTTC
CASSLDGQLSNNEQFF
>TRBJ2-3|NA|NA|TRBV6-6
TGTGCCAGCATCGACCGGTCCCGGGATACGCAGTATTTT
CASIDRSRDTQYF
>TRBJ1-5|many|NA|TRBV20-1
TGCAGTGCTCTCCCGAGGGGGGTCTACCAGCCCCAGCATTTT
CSALPRGVYQPQHF
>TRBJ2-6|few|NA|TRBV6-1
TGTGCCAGCAGTGAACTGACTTCTGGGGCCAACGTCCTGACTTTC
CASSELTSGANVLTF
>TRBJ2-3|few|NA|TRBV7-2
TGTGCCAGCAGCCTTAATGGCAGGTCCTATACGCAGTATTTT
CASSLNGRSYTQYF
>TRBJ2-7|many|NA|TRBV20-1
TGCAGTGCTAGAGCTCGGGGTTCCTACGAGCAGTACTTC
CSARARGSYEQYF
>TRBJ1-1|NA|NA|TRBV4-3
TGCGCCAGCAGCCAAGATAAGGCAGTTGAAGCTTTCTTT
CASSQDKAVEAFF
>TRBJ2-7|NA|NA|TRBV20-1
TGCAGTGCTAGAGTACAGGAGGACTACGAGCAGTACTTC
CSARVQEDYEQYF
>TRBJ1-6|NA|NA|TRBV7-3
TGTGCCAGCAGCTTAAAGGGTTTGAATTCACCCCTCCACTTT
CASSLKGLNSPLHF
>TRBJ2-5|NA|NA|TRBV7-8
TGTGCCAGCAGCTTAGCGGTCGATAGAATGGGGACCCAGTACTTC
CASSLAVDRMGTQYF
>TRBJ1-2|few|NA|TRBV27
TGTGCCAGCAGGGGGGCGAATTATGGCTACACCTTC
CASRGANYGYTF
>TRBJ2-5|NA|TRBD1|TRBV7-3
TGTGCCAGCAGCCTTGGGACAGGAATAGGCCAAGAGACCCAGTACTTC
CASSLGTGIGQETQYF
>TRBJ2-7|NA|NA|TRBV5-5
TGTGCCAGCAGCTCCCGGGACGGAGGCTACGAGCAGTACTTC
CASSSRDGGYEQYF
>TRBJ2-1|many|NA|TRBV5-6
TGTGCCAGCAGCGGGAGCTGGGACGGGAACAATGAGCAGTTCTTC
CASSGSWDGNNEQFF
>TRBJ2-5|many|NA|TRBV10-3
TGTGCCATCAGTGAGCCTGCGGCCAGCCAAGAGACCCAGTACTTC
CAISEPAASQETQYF
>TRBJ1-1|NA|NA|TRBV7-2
TGTGCCAGCAGCTTAAACAAAGGAGGAGGAACTGACGCTTTCTTT
CASSLNKGGGTDAFF
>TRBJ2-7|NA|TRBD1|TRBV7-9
TGTGCCAGCAGCCAGGGACAGTGGGGATCCTACGAGCAGTACTTC
CASSQGQWGSYEQYF
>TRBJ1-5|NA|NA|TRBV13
TGTGCCATGGGCCTGGGGGGGGGAACAGGTCAGCCCCAGCATTTT
CAMGLGGGTGQPQHF
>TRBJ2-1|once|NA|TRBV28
TGTGCCAGCAGTTTTCCCGGACAGCCCTACAATGAGCAGTTCTTC
CASSFPGQPYNEQFF
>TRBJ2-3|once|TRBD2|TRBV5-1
TGCGCCAGCAGCTTACTTCCTAGCGGGGTTAGCACAGATACGCAGTATTTT
CASSLLPSGVSTDTQYF
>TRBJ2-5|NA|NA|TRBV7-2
TGTGCCAGCAGCTTAGGGGGCCAGGGAGCAAGGGCGACCCAGTACTTC
CASSLGGQGARATQYF
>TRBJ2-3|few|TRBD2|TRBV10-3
TGTGCCATCAGTGCACCGGGACTACTAGATACGCAGTATTTT
CAISAPGLLDTQYF
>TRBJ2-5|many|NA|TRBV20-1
TGCAGTGCTACCCAGAAGACGACTGAAGAGACCCAGTACTTC
CSATQKTTEETQYF
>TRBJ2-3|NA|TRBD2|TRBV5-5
TGTGCCAGCAGCTTGGCCCCCACCGGGGGGGCCGGAGATACGCAGTATTTT
CASSLAPTGGAGDTQYF
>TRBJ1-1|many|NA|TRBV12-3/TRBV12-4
TGTGCCAGCACTCACACCAACCGCATGAACACTGAAGCTTTCTTT
CASTHTNRMNTEAFF
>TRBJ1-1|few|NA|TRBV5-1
TGCGCCAGCAGCTTGCGGCCGACACAGGCGAACACTGAAGCTTTCTTT
CASSLRPTQANTEAFF
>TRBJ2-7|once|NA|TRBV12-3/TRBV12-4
TGTGCCAGCAGTTCTCAGGTAGACGACGAGCAGTACTTC
CASSSQVDDEQYF
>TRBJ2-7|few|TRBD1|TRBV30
TGTGCCTGGATGGCCGGGACAGAAGCCTACGAGCAGTACTTC
CAWMAGTEAYEQYF
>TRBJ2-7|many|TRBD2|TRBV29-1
TGCAGCGTTAAGCGGGGGGGCTACGAGCAGTACTTC
CSVKRGGYEQYF
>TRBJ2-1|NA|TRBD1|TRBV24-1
TGTGCCACCGCCCCGGGACAGGCGAACAATGAGCAGTTCTTC
CATAPGQANNEQFF
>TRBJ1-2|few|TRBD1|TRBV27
TGTGCCAGGCTAGGGACAGCTGGCTACACCTTC
CARLGTAGYTF
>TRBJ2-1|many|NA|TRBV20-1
TGCAGTGCTCCCCCAGGGAGAAGCTCCTACAATGAGCAGTTCTTC
CSAPPGRSSYNEQFF
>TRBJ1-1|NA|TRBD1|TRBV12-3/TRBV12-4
TGTGCCAGCAGGCCAGGGGGGCCGGGGAACACTGAAGCTTTCTTT
CASRPGGPGNTEAFF
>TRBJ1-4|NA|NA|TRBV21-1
TGTGCCAGCAGCAAAAGAGTGACCGGGACAGGGGGCACTAAGCCTGAAAAACTGTTTTTT
CASSKRVTGTGGTKPEKLFF
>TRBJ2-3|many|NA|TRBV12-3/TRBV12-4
TGTGCCAGCAGTTCCGAACAGGGCATGGGCGCAGATACGCAGTATTTT
CASSSEQGMGADTQYF
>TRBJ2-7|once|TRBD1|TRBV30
TGTGCCTGGGAGGGGGACAGCTCCTACGAGCAGTACTTC
CAWEGDSSYEQYF
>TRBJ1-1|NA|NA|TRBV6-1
TGTGCCAGCCACAGTTGGACTGAAGCTTTCTTT
CASHSWTEAFF
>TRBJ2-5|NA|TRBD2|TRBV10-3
TGTGCCATCAGTGAGTCAGCGGGGCCCACTTATGTGGAATCAGAGACCCAGTACTTC
CAISESAGPTYVESETQYF
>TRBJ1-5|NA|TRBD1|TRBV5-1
TGCGCCAGCAGCGAGGGGACAGGCAATCAGCCCCAGCATTTT
CASSEGTGNQPQHF